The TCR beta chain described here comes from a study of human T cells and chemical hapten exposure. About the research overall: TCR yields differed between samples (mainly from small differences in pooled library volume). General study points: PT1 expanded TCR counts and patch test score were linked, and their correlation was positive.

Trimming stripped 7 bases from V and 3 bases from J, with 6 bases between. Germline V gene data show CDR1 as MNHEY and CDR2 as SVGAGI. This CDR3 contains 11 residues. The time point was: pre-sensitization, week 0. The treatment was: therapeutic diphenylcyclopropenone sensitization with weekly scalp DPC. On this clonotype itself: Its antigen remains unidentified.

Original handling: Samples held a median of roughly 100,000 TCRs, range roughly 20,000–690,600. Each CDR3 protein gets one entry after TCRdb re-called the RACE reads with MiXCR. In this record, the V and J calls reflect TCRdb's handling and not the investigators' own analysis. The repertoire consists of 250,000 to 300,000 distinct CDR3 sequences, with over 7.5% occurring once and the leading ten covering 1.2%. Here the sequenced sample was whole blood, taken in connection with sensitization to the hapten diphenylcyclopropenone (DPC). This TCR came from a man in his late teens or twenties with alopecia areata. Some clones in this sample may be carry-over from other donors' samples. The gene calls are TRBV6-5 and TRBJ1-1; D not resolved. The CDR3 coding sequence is TGTGCCAGCACTTCCGACACTGAAGCTTTCTTT. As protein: CASTSDTEAFF.